The source of this TCR beta chain is a study of shared clonotypes between healthy human individuals (TCRdb year 2020). Regarding the research as a whole: The cohort comprised two women and a few men aged 18 to 49 years. To increase sequencing depth and limit assay-specific biases, TCR repertoire library preparation and sequencing were carried out by different laboratories using diverse techniques. For each donor, CD4 naive and CD4 memory were each given three plates, CD8 naive was given two plates, and CD8 memory was given one plate. Blood TCR repertoires of roughly 5 healthy adults were deeply sequenced to estimate repertoire size and the extent of clonotype sharing between individuals. Each donor's leukapheresis produced roughly between roughly 0.9 and 8.9 billion PBMCs. The study at large found these results: Across several donors, around 5% of naive CD4, roughly 3.5% of naive CD8, 2.3% of memory CD4, and roughly 0.4% of memory CD8 clonotypes were shared. Larger estimated clonotype richness was generally found for naive subsets than for memory subsets. Pairwise subsampling led to the expectation that sequencing depth would affect the degree of clonotype sharing among donors. Only blood was sampled, and tissue TCR repertoires likely differ from those in blood. Higher generation probabilities were observed for clonotypes shared by all four sorted-subset donors than for non-shared clonotypes. The genetic and exposure-history diversity represented was limited by the small number of donors. Even with the large sequencing depth, rarefaction of the sorted-subset datasets indicated that sequencing was incomplete.

Using the deep immunoSEQ assay, TCR CDR3 regions were amplified from genomic DNA by multiplex PCR. Genomic DNA extracted from each cell subset was distributed evenly over all wells of several immunoSEQ 96-well plates, and each plate served as one replicate. For sorted subsets, each replicate PCR was loaded with 200 ng genomic DNA, equivalent to about 30,000 T cell genomes. The purified libraries were quantified using a Qubit 3.0 fluorometer, sized with a Bioanalyzer 2100, and then quantified again using the KAPA Library Quantification kit. Every immunoSEQ 96-well plate was sequenced on a dedicated single-read 150-cycle Illumina NextSeq 550 flow cell. Concerning the study's data processing: Because the immunoSEQ output included only junctional sequences and no quality scores, the filtering could not be the same as the filtering used for full-length reads. Sequences were annotated with PyIR, a Python wrapper for IgBLAST v1.9, and V/J genes and CDR3 were assigned using IMGT germline references. Reads with weak V/J assignments (E-value above 1e-6), missing CDR3, stop codons, out-of-frame junctions, or ambiguous translated residues were removed. V3J clonotypes were defined as sequences sharing the same inferred V gene, J gene, and CDR3 amino acid sequence. Percentage overlap between repertoires was computed as shared unique clonotypes divided by the size of the smaller repertoire. Repertoire richness was assessed with RTK rarefaction, the Chao1 estimator, and Recon v2.1 estimates of unobserved clonotypes. Generation probabilities were computed with OLGA for all TCRbeta clonotypes obtained by the gDNA method from several donors. Here the immuneACCESS table is served through TCRdb, limited to in-frame sequences with V and J called. Missing clones are a known gap in these copies; in checked studies unresolved V genes cover under half, and the rest lacks a known reason. V, J and clone size derive from that table, while D and trimming were established from the DNA sequence. The sample has approximately 2,000,000 clones on record, around 93% of them singletons. About 1.6% of the sample comes from the top ten.

CDR1 and CDR2, looked up from the germline V gene, are MGHDK and SYGVNS. V and J are truncated by 6 bases and 4 bases respectively, leaving an intervening sequence of 9 bases. The CDR3, from cysteine to phenylalanine, totals 12 residues. The retained sequence is limited to the CDR3, 36 bases, with the frame set at the first base. For the CD8 naive samples, CD45RO-negative cells were positively selected for CCR7, yielding a CD45RA+CCR7+ population from which TemRA cells were excluded. The donors were healthy, HIV-negative adults who had no recently reported acute infections or vaccinations. Every donor was a Caucasian adult living in Nashville, Tennessee, USA. Blood was obtained by leukapheresis, after which PBMCs were separated by Ficoll-Histopaque density gradient centrifugation and cryopreserved in liquid nitrogen vapor phase. Analytical flow cytometry was used to check the purity and quantity of each magnetically sorted T cell population. Each sorted fraction had its genomic DNA isolated and then quantified by UV absorbance on a Nanodrop 2000c.

This clone was detected only a few times. The antigen this receptor binds is unknown. No clone much larger than this one lies a single base away; base qualities are absent. This TCR derives from a man aged 18 to 30 in good health. Some clones in this sample may be carry-over from other donors' samples. The material sequenced was naive CD8+ T cells from PBMCs. The sample's cell subset or site label, decoded: CD45RA+CCR7+. The V gene is TRBV25-1 and the J gene is TRBJ1-1, with the D gene too uncertain to name. The DNA reads as follows: TGTGCCAGCAGCGAGGGTTTCACTGAAGCTTTCTTT. Its translation reads: CASSEGFTEAFF.